The rows below give T cell receptor beta chains drawn from one sample of a study of blood T cell repertoires in COVID-19. Produced via immunoSEQ multiplex PCR; TCRdb's table is partial and in-frame only. Found here are around 82,000 clones, 90% of them singletons; the top ten hold 6.9%. What was sequenced was peripheral blood. The receptors originated from a human donor in a cohort sampled during active COVID-19. CDR3s include the opening cysteine and the closing phenylalanine or tryptophan. The D gene is left open where the match is weak. Clone size appears in some rows only: once, few, many, or a class for an expanded clone.

NA	12	TRBV10-3	NA	TRBJ2-1	TGTGCCATCAGTGAGTCCGGGAATGAGCAGTTCTTC	CAISESGNEQFF
once	15	TRBV6-8	NA	TRBJ2-7	TGTGCCAGCAGTTACTCGTCGGGATTCTGCCACGAGCAGTACTTC	CASSYSSGFCHEQYF
NA	16	TRBV4-2	TRBD1	TRBJ1-3	TGTGCCAGCAGCCAAGTGAGGACAGGGGATGGAAACACCATATATTTT	CASSQVRTGDGNTIYF
NA	15	TRBV5-1	NA	TRBJ2-5	TGCGCCAGCAGCGGCGGGTCGAGCGTGGTAGAGACCCAGTACTTC	CASSGGSSVVETQYF
once	14	TRBV6-2/TRBV6-3	NA	TRBJ2-1	TGTGCCAGCAGTGACGGGGGTTACTACAATGAGCAGTTCTTC	CASSDGGYYNEQFF
NA	12	TRBV28	NA	TRBJ1-2	TGTGCCAGCAGTCGAGGTAACTATGGCTACACCTTC	CASSRGNYGYTF
NA	15	TRBV28	NA	TRBJ1-3	TGTGCCAGCAGTCCGCCGGGGGGACCTGGAAACACCATATATTTT	CASSPPGGPGNTIYF
once	17	TRBV18	NA	TRBJ1-3	TGTGCCAGCTCACCCCCGGGAGGGTTAGGTCCTGGAAACACCATATATTTT	CASSPPGGLGPGNTIYF
NA	14	TRBV18	NA	TRBJ1-1	TGTGCCAGCTCCCCAAAGGGGACTAACACTGAAGCTTTCTTT	CASSPKGTNTEAFF
NA	15	TRBV9	NA	TRBJ1-2	TGTGCCAGCAGCGTAGCTTTGCAGGGGAGCTATGGCTACACCTTC	CASSVALQGSYGYTF
NA	13	TRBV19	NA	TRBJ2-7	TGTGCCAGTAGTATGTCGGGGAGAAACGAGCAGTACTTC	CASSMSGRNEQYF
once	11	TRBV28	NA	TRBJ1-6	TGTGCCAGCAGTTCGAGTTCACCCCTCCACTTT	CASSSSSPLHF
NA	15	TRBV27	TRBD2	TRBJ2-1	TGTGCCAGCTCGATCAGACTAGCGAACCACAATGAGCAGTTCTTC	CASSIRLANHNEQFF
NA	12	TRBV5-1	NA	TRBJ2-3	TGCGCCAGCAGCCATTTCAAAGATACGCAGTATTTT	CASSHFKDTQYF
once	15	TRBV2	NA	TRBJ1-5	TGTGCCAGCAGTGAGAACACCCGGGGGGGGCAGCCCCAGCATTTT	CASSENTRGGQPQHF
NA	16	TRBV7-8	TRBD2	TRBJ2-3	TGTGCCAGCAGCTTTCGGGGGGGACTTTCCACAGATACGCAGTATTTT	CASSFRGGLSTDTQYF
NA	16	TRBV3-1/TRBV3-2	NA	TRBJ1-1	TGTGCCAGCAGCCAAGGGGGAGTTTTTATGAACACTGAAGCTTTCTTT	CASSQGGVFMNTEAFF
NA	13	TRBV10-3	NA	TRBJ1-5	TGTGCCATCAGTGGAGACAGTCATCAGCCCCAGCATTTT	CAISGDSHQPQHF
NA	17	TRBV9	TRBD2	TRBJ2-3	TGTGCCAGCAGCGCCGCCGGGACTAGCGGGGCCACAGATACGCAGTATTTT	CASSAAGTSGATDTQYF
NA	13	TRBV19	NA	TRBJ2-3	TGTGCCAGTATACGTCGGGGCACAGATACGCAGTATTTT	CASIRRGTDTQYF
NA	11	TRBV12-3/TRBV12-4	NA	TRBJ2-7	TGTGCCAGCAGTTCTATTACCGAGCAGTACTTC	CASSSITEQYF
once	15	TRBV3-1/TRBV3-2	NA	TRBJ2-1	TGTGCCAGCAGCCTCCTAACAGCCCCCGGCAATGAGCAGTTCTTC	CASSLLTAPGNEQFF
NA	14	TRBV6-5	TRBD2	TRBJ2-1	TGTGCCAGCAGTTACGAAGCCGGGAGGAATGAGCAGTTCTTC	CASSYEAGRNEQFF
NA	15	TRBV6-5	TRBD1	TRBJ1-6	TGTGCCAGCAGTTACCCCCAGGGGGGAAATTCACCCCTCCACTTT	CASSYPQGGNSPLHF
NA	13	TRBV19	TRBD1	TRBJ1-6	TGTGCCAGTAGTAGAGACAGGGGTTCACCCCTCCACTTT	CASSRDRGSPLHF
NA	15	TRBV7-9	TRBD1	TRBJ1-6	TGTGCCAGCAGCCCCCCCGGGACAGGGAATTCACCCCTCCACTTT	CASSPPGTGNSPLHF
NA	15	TRBV5-4	TRBD2	TRBJ2-1	TGTGCCAGCAGCTTCCCGGCGGGGGGGAAGGATGAGCAGTTCTTC	CASSFPAGGKDEQFF
NA	16	TRBV28	NA	TRBJ1-5	TGTGCCAGCAGTTTACGGGGGGGGACACGAGATCAGCCCCAGCATTTT	CASSLRGGTRDQPQHF
few	15	TRBV11-2	NA	TRBJ2-2	TGTGCCAGCAGCTTTCTCCGGGGAAACACCGGGGAGCTGTTTTTT	CASSFLRGNTGELFF
NA	15	TRBV2	TRBD1	TRBJ2-2	TGTGCCAGCAGTGTTAACAGGGGCAACACCGGGGAGCTGTTTTTT	CASSVNRGNTGELFF
once	15	TRBV19	TRBD1	TRBJ2-1	TGTGCCAGTAGAATGCCCGGGACAGGGATGAATGAGCAGTTCTTC	CASRMPGTGMNEQFF
NA	15	TRBV2	TRBD2	TRBJ2-1	TGTGCCAGCGGACGTAGCGGGGGTTGGGGTAATGAGCAGTTCTTC	CASGRSGGWGNEQFF
NA	14	TRBV2	TRBD1	TRBJ1-2	TGTGCCAGCAGCAGGGACAGGGGTAAAAGTGGCTACACCTTC	CASSRDRGKSGYTF
NA	14	TRBV5-8	NA	TRBJ1-1	TGTGCCAGCAGCTTGTACAGCCTGAACACTGAAGCTTTCTTT	CASSLYSLNTEAFF
few	16	TRBV5-6	TRBD1	TRBJ2-7	TGTGCCAGCAGCTATGGACAGGGGTTTGTGGTGTACGAGCAGTACTTC	CASSYGQGFVVYEQYF
NA	15	TRBV7-2	NA	TRBJ1-1	TGTGCCAGCAGCTTAACGCCGGGTCAGAACCCTGAAGCTTTCTTT	CASSLTPGQNPEAFF
NA	20	TRBV6-2/TRBV6-3	TRBD2	TRBJ2-6	TGTGCCAGCAGTAATCTCCTCGCGGGGGGGATTGGGGGCGGGGCCAACGTCCTGACTTTC	CASSNLLAGGIGGGANVLTF
NA	13	TRBV19	TRBD2	TRBJ2-1	TGTGCCAGTAGGACGGGGGGGAAGTATGAGCAGTTCTTC	CASRTGGKYEQFF
NA	16	TRBV19	TRBD2	TRBJ2-3	TGTGCCAGTAGTATAGAAACTAGCGGGGGGGCAGATACGCAGTATTTT	CASSIETSGGADTQYF
NA	9	TRBV20-1	NA	TRBJ2-5	TGCAGTGCCCCGGAGACCCAGTACTTC	CSAPETQYF
NA	16	TRBV6-5	NA	TRBJ1-3	TGTGCCAGCAGTTATAGGGAGAGTACGTCTGGAAACACCATATATTTT	CASSYRESTSGNTIYF
NA	15	TRBV5-8	TRBD2	TRBJ2-5	TGTGCCAGCAGAGCCCCAACTAGCGCCAAAGAGACCCAGTACTTC	CASRAPTSAKETQYF
NA	15	TRBV19	TRBD1	TRBJ2-3	TGTGCCAGTATTCCGACAGGGGTTGCCACAGATACGCAGTATTTT	CASIPTGVATDTQYF
NA	19	TRBV5-4	TRBD2	TRBJ2-3	TGTGCCAGCAGCTTGGCCTTAAGACTAGCGGGGGACCGCACAGATACGCAGTATTTT	CASSLALRLAGDRTDTQYF
NA	16	TRBV7-2	TRBD1	TRBJ2-7	TGTGCCAGCAGCTCCATCAGCCGGGACAGGGTCTACGAGCAGTACTTC	CASSSISRDRVYEQYF
NA	16	TRBV27	TRBD1	TRBJ1-2	TGTGCCAGCAGTCCGGGGACAGGGTTTTCTAACTATGGCTACACCTTC	CASSPGTGFSNYGYTF
NA	16	TRBV5-1	TRBD2	TRBJ2-7	TGCGCCAGCAGCCCGGGGACTAGCGGGGGTTGGTACGAGCAGTACTTC	CASSPGTSGGWYEQYF
NA	14	TRBV7-2	NA	TRBJ1-5	TGTGCCAGCAGCTTAGCATCACGAGATCAGCCCCAGCATTTT	CASSLASRDQPQHF
NA	17	TRBV2	TRBD2	TRBJ2-5	TGTGCCAGCATTTTCCCTACCGGGACTAGCGGGACAGAGACCCAGTACTTC	CASIFPTGTSGTETQYF
few	15	TRBV5-1	NA	TRBJ1-4	TGCGCCAGCAGCACAGGACGGCCGGGTAATGAAAAACTGTTTTTT	CASSTGRPGNEKLFF
once	16	TRBV5-1	TRBD1	TRBJ1-1	TGCGCCAGCAGCCTACAGGGGTCCAGTCGGAACACTGAAGCTTTCTTT	CASSLQGSSRNTEAFF
few	13	TRBV10-1	NA	TRBJ1-6	TGCGCCAGCAGTGAGTCCAATAATTCACCCCTCCACTTT	CASSESNNSPLHF
NA	17	TRBV10-3	TRBD2	TRBJ2-7	TGTGCCATCAGTGCCTCCGGGACTAGCGGGGTCCCTGGCGAGCAGTACTTC	CAISASGTSGVPGEQYF
NA	16	TRBV5-1	NA	TRBJ2-3	TGCGCCAGCAGCTTGGCCGAGGGCGCGGGTGTTGATACGCAGTATTTT	CASSLAEGAGVDTQYF
NA	13	TRBV5-4	NA	TRBJ1-3	TGTGCCAGCAGCTCCGCAGAAGGAAACACCATATATTTT	CASSSAEGNTIYF
NA	18	TRBV14	NA	TRBJ2-7	TGTGCCAGCAGCTCTCTGAGGGGGGGACTATCGCAATCCTACGAGCAGTACTTC	CASSSLRGGLSQSYEQYF
NA	20	TRBV6-1	TRBD1	TRBJ1-3	TGTGCCAGCAGTGAGGGGCCCATCCATCGGGACAGGGTCGCTGGAAACACCATATATTTT	CASSEGPIHRDRVAGNTIYF
NA	13	TRBV28	NA	TRBJ2-5	TGTGCCAGCAGTTTAGGCCGTCTCGAGACCCAGTACTTC	CASSLGRLETQYF
few	16	TRBV7-9	NA	TRBJ1-4	TGTGCCAGCAGCACGAGTCGAGGGTCGTTGAGGGAAAAACTGTTTTTT	CASSTSRGSLREKLFF
NA	15	TRBV24-1	NA	TRBJ1-5	TGTGCCACCAGTGATCGCCCCGGGGGCAATCAGCCCCAGCATTTT	CATSDRPGGNQPQHF